Listed here are 26 T cell receptor beta chains from one sample, sequenced in a study of T cell responses to AZD1222 COVID-19 vaccine. Assay: immunoSEQ multiplex PCR; the TCRdb copy retains only in-frame clones and omits some. The table lists 130,000 or so clones, 85% to 95% of them singletons. This specimen was peripheral blood, taken on day 0 of MenACWY control vaccination. The origin of the receptors is an adult in good health.

The chain's CDR3 is CASSQGTQGNNQPQHF. The DNA of the CDR3 is TGTGCCAGCAGCCAGGGAACTCAGGGGAATAATCAGCCCCAGCATTTT. J is TRBJ1-5 and V is TRBV3-1 (or the pseudogene TRBV3-2), with D perhaps TRBD1 (6 bases). CDR1 and CDR2 from the germline V gene are LGHDT and YNNKEL (reference sequence). V was shortened by 3 bases and J by 4 bases, with 16 bases between the two germline ends. The CDR3 length is 16 residues.

V usage is TRBV4-1 and J usage is TRBJ1-2; unclear D gene. The CDR3 is 16 residues long. Germline V CDR1 and CDR2: MGHRA, YSYEKL. Trimming took off 0 bases at V and 7 bases at J, with 18 bases between the two ends. The CDR3 spells CASSQDVVRGTSGYTF. The DNA of the CDR3 is TGCGCCAGCAGCCAAGATGTGGTACGGGGTACGTCTGGCTACACCTTC.

For the CDR3, the DNA is TGTGCCAGCAGTGGAGTTAGGGGTAATGAGCAGTTCTTC. It is translated as CASSGVRGNEQFF. The chain recombines TRBV2 with TRBJ2-1; perhaps TRBD1 as D (5 bases). The CDR3 spans 13 residues. Germline CDR1 reads SNHLY; CDR2 reads FYNNEI. The ends were cut back, 4 bases at V and 7 bases at J, with 11 bases in the middle.

The table lists this clone with a count of one. The V gene is TRBV13, the J gene TRBJ1-1; 7 nucleotides line up with TRBD1. V lost 3 bases, J lost 1 base, and 5 bases stayed unmatched. There are 15 residues in the CDR3. The germline V gene has CDR1 PRHDT and CDR2 FYEKMQ (reference sequence). Here the CDR3 reads CASSLTDRPNTEAFF. CDR3 bases: TGTGCCAGCAGCTTGACGGACAGGCCGAACACTGAAGCTTTCTTT.

The rearrangement links TRBV27 to TRBJ1-1, with D perhaps TRBD1 (5 bases). This CDR3 has 15 residues. Per germline, CDR1 MNHEY and CDR2 SMNVEV (reference sequence). V lost 5 bases and J 4 bases, leaving 17 bases between the germline ends. CDR3 loop: CASSPRGDGGTEAFF. CDR3 bases: TGTGCCAGCAGTCCCCGTGGGGACGGCGGCACTGAAGCTTTCTTT.

The rearrangement joins TRBV6-5 to TRBJ2-7; TRBD1 matches 8 bases. V trimming: 7 bases; J trimming: 3 bases; junction bases outside the gene matches: 8. Per the germline V gene, CDR1 is MNHEY and CDR2 is SVGAGI. This CDR3 comprises 14 residues. The CDR3, as DNA: TGTGCCAGCAAGTTAGACAGGGGATACTACGAGCAGTACTTC. It translates to CASKLDRGYYEQYF.

V gene TRBV5-4 combines with J gene TRBJ1-2; 7 positions match TRBD1. CDR1 and CDR2 (germline): SGHNT, YYREEE (reference sequence). The V and J ends lost 4 bases and 2 bases, in that order; junction bases with no gene match: 5. There are 14 residues in the CDR3. CDR3 residues: CASSPRGQNYGYTF. The CDR3 DNA reads as TGTGCCAGCAGCCCAAGGGGACAGAACTATGGCTACACCTTC.

The chain carries TRBV5-4 and TRBJ1-1, with D possibly matching TRBD1 (5 bases). Trimming stripped 0 bases from V and 10 bases from J, with 13 bases between. This CDR3 region has 13 residues. The germline V gene encodes CDR1 SGHNT and CDR2 YYREEE (reference sequence). CDR3 in DNA: TGTGCCAGCAGCTTGGGCGGGGAAACAGGAGCTTTCTTT. Protein sequence: CASSLGGETGAFF. The whole variable domain, filled in from reference TRBV5-4 and TRBJ1-1, reads ETGVTQSPTHLIKTRGQQVTLRCSSQSGHNTVSWYQQALGQGPQFIFQYYREEENGRGNFPPRFSGLQFPNYSSELNVNALELDDSALYLCASSLGGETGAFFGQGTRLTVV.

The CDR3 nucleotides are TGTGCCAGCAGCCAAGTCGGCAGACAAGAGACCCAGTACTTC. Its translation: CASSQVGRQETQYF. The J gene is TRBJ2-5, the V gene TRBV3-1 (or the pseudogene TRBV3-2); D not certain. Germline V gene data show CDR1 as LGHDT and CDR2 as YNNKEL (reference sequence). The CDR3 length is 14 residues. V was pared by 1 base and J by 2 bases, with 8 bases between.

The V call is TRBV11-2, the J call TRBJ1-2; 8 positions match TRBD1. This CDR3 has 15 residues. CDR1 SGHAT and CDR2 FQNNGV come from the germline V gene. V was clipped by 4 bases and J by 4 bases; unmatched bases: 8. The CDR3 nucleotides read TGTGCCAGCAGCTCAAACCAGGGGGCCCGCTATGGCTACACCTTC. This codes for CASSSNQGARYGYTF.

The chain combines TRBV18 with TRBJ1-4, with TRBD1 matching over 7 bases. The CDR3 runs 16 residues. Per the germline V gene, CDR1 is KGHSH and CDR2 is LQKENI. V shed 4 bases, J shed 0 bases, and the junction held 5 bases outside the gene matches. The CDR3 region has the DNA TGTGCCAGCTCACGGACAGGACCCGCAACTAATGAAAAACTGTTTTTT. This translates into CASSRTGPATNEKLFF. Full variable domain (remainder filled in from reference TRBV18 and TRBJ1-4): NAGVMQNPRHLVRRRGQEARLRCSPMKGHSHVYWYRQLPEEGLKFMVYLQKENIIDESGMPKERFSAEFPKEGPSILRIQQVVRGDSAAYFCASSRTGPATNEKLFFGSGTQLSVL.

The chain uses TRBV2 and TRBJ1-5, with D perhaps matching TRBD1 (5 bases). The germline V and J ends were trimmed by 4 bases and 3 bases, with 10 bases remaining between them. The length of the CDR3 is 14 residues. Germline loops: CDR1 SNHLY, CDR2 FYNNEI. CDR3 sequence reads: CASSVDSHNQPQHF. In DNA form, the CDR3 reads TGTGCCAGCAGTGTCGACAGCCACAATCAGCCCCAGCATTTT.

The chain combines TRBV19 with TRBJ2-1, with D maybe TRBD1 (5 bases). Germline CDR1 and CDR2: LNHDA and SQIVND (reference sequence). V dropped 6 bases and J dropped 4 bases, with 16 bases sitting between them. There are 15 residues in the CDR3. The CDR3 DNA is TGTGCCAGTAGGCGTATGCAGGGTCCTTACAATGAGCAGTTCTTC. It codes for CASRRMQGPYNEQFF.

The rearrangement uses TRBV3-1 (or the pseudogene TRBV3-2) and TRBJ2-7, with a tentative D call TRBD2 (5 bases). V shed 3 bases and J shed 7 bases, with 7 bases lying between them. This CDR3 region has 11 residues. Germline-derived CDR1 and CDR2 are LGHDT and YNNKEL (reference sequence). CDR3 DNA sequence: TGTGCCAGCAGCCAGGAGGCGGAGCAGTACTTC. Protein sequence: CASSQEAEQYF.

The chain has TRBV28 and TRBJ1-3, with 8 nucleotides matching TRBD1. Germline V gene data show CDR1 as MDHEN and CDR2 as SYDVKM. V was clipped by 2 bases and J by 4 bases; unmatched bases: 4. This CDR3 has 15 residues. The CDR3: CASSLDRGFGNTIYF. For the CDR3, the DNA is TGTGCCAGCAGTTTAGACAGGGGCTTCGGAAACACCATATATTTT.

This sequence joins TRBV7-9 and TRBJ1-2, with TRBD1 as a possible D gene (6 bases). CDR1 is SEHNR and CDR2 is FQNEAQ in the germline V gene (reference sequence). This CDR3 contains 14 residues. The germline V and J ends were trimmed by 2 bases and 1 base, with 8 bases remaining between them. The CDR3 reads CASSLIGGNYGYTF. In DNA, the CDR3 is TGTGCCAGCAGCTTAATAGGGGGTAACTATGGCTACACCTTC.

This sequence joins TRBV5-1 and TRBJ2-3; possibly TRBD1 for D (6 bases). Trimming removed 5 bases from V and 2 bases from J, with 9 bases in between. Germline V gene lookup returns CDR1 SGHRS and CDR2 YFSETQ. This CDR3 comprises 13 residues. The CDR3, as DNA: TGCGCCAGCAGTGACAGGTACACAGATACGCAGTATTTT. It specifies CASSDRYTDTQYF.

The chain employs TRBV7-9 and TRBJ2-1, with TRBD2 as a possible D gene (6 bases). V was clipped by 5 bases and J by 9 bases, with 11 bases between them. Germline loops: CDR1 SEHNR, CDR2 FQNEAQ (reference sequence). The CDR3 has 12 amino acids. The CDR3 loop is CASSHRLGEQFF. CDR3 bases: TGTGCCAGCAGCCACCGACTAGGTGAGCAGTTCTTC.

The chain recombines TRBV4-1 with TRBJ1-5; D gene uncertain. The CDR3 totals 16 residues. Trimming left V 2 bases short and J 3 bases short, with 14 bases between. Germline loops: CDR1 MGHRA, CDR2 YSYEKL. The CDR3 bases are TGCGCCAGCAGCCAAATGCCTCTCTCCCTCAATCAGCCCCAGCATTTT. Translated, it gives CASSQMPLSLNQPQHF.

This clone was counted a few times. The chain uses TRBV5-1 and TRBJ1-1, with D possibly TRBD1 on 6 matching bases. The CDR3 spans 14 residues. The V gene lost 0 bases and the J gene lost 0 bases, with 6 bases spanning the gap. Germline-derived CDR1 and CDR2 are SGHRS and YFSETQ. DNA for the CDR3: TGCGCCAGCAGCTTGGACAGGGTGAACACTGAAGCTTTCTTT. This translates into CASSLDRVNTEAFF.

The chain combines TRBV19 with TRBJ1-6; D gene unclear. The CDR3 spans 14 residues. CDR1 and CDR2 (germline): LNHDA, SQIVND (reference sequence). The V end was cut by 2 bases, the J end by 5 bases, with 7 bases between. The CDR3 nucleotides are TGTGCCAGTAGTATAAATGGGGATAATTCACCCCTCCACTTT. This sequence encodes CASSINGDNSPLHF.

A single count supports this clone. CDR3 loop: CASSLDKVEYF. CDR3 DNA: TGTGCCAGCAGCTTAGACAAGGTCGAGTACTTC. This rearrangement joins TRBV5-4 to TRBJ2-4; D not resolved. Trimming left V 2 bases short and J 14 bases short, with 11 bases between. The V gene's germline CDR1 is SGHNT and CDR2 YYREEE (reference sequence). CDR3 length: 11 amino acids.

The chain has TRBV10-1 and TRBJ2-7, with no clear D. Germline values: CDR1 WNHNN, CDR2 SYGVQD (reference sequence). The CDR3 totals 17 residues. V dropped 3 bases and J dropped 0 bases, with 18 bases sitting between them. The CDR3 here is CASSDYERAATSYEQYF. CDR3 in DNA: TGCGCCAGCAGTGATTACGAACGGGCCGCGACCTCCTACGAGCAGTACTTC.

The chain uses TRBV28 and TRBJ1-2; TRBD1 matches at 8 bases. CDR1 is MDHEN and CDR2 is SYDVKM in the germline V gene. V was clipped by 6 bases and J by 4 bases; unmatched bases: 13. The CDR3 has 16 amino acids. CDR3 in DNA: TGTGCCAGCAGGCCCCCAGAGACAGGGGATCGCTATGGCTACACCTTC. Residues: CASRPPETGDRYGYTF.

This clone was detected only once. The chain employs TRBV12-3 or TRBV12-4 and TRBJ2-3; D not certain. There are 11 residues in the CDR3. With 5 bases removed from V and 0 bases from J, the gap between germline ends came to 0 bases. The DNA of the CDR3 is TGTGCCAGCAGTAGCACAGATACGCAGTATTTT. Its translation is CASSSTDTQYF.

Concerning this clone: This CDR3 is also generated by other DNA sequences in the sample. This sequence joins TRBV11-2 and TRBJ1-1; D is unresolved. CDR1 and CDR2 (germline): SGHAT, FQNNGV. Trimming pared 0 bases from V and 1 base from J, leaving 3 bases between. CDR3 size: 13 residues. The CDR3 nucleotides read TGTGCCAGCAGCTTAGACCCGAACACTGAAGCTTTCTTT. This translates into CASSLDPNTEAFF.